This T cell receptor beta chain was recovered during a study of patients and donors after allogeneic stem cell transplantation. This clonotype was seen only a few times. Germline values: CDR1 SGHDT, CDR2 YYEEEE. Deletions cut 0 bases from V and 6 bases from J, with 12 bases between. The length of the CDR3 is 14 residues. MiXCR, applied by TCRdb to the RT-PCR reads, yields one record per CDR3 protein. This table holds roughly 880,000 distinct CDR3 sequences, 15% to 20% found once. Sequenced sample: blood, either unsorted or a sorted T cell fraction (not recorded which). This sequence was found in a human donor who was either an allogeneic HSCT recipient or a stem cell or donor lymphocyte infusion donor (not recorded which). It is not recorded whose cells these are; they may come from a transplant donor. The chain recombines TRBV5-6 with TRBJ1-2; no reliable D call. Here the CDR3 DNA reads TGTGCCAGCAGCTTGGGGCGGGGAAGGCATGGCTACACCTTC. This translates into CASSLGRGRHGYTF. Full variable domain (missing parts from reference TRBV5-6 and TRBJ1-2): DAGVTQSPTHLIKTRGQQVTLRCSPKSGHDTVSWYQQALGQGPQFIFQYYEEEERQRGNFPDRFSGHQFPNYSSELNVNALLLGDSALYLCASSLGRGRHGYTFGSGTRLTVV.